This T cell receptor beta chain was recorded in a study of shared clonotypes between healthy human individuals. Across the whole study: Three plates each covered CD4 naive and memory; CD8 naive two, CD8 memory one. Points from the study as a whole: Unshared clonotypes carried lower generation probabilities than those common to all four donors.

Comment on this clone: Its specificity is unknown.

Profiling relied on immunoSEQ multiplex PCR, and the TCRdb table lists in-frame clones only, not all of them. Of some 120,000 clones in the sample, about 70% were seen once. V was shortened by 3 bases and J by 5 bases, with 15 bases between the two germline ends. This CDR3 is 15 amino acids long. Germline lookup yields CDR1 MDHEN and CDR2 SYDVKM. Material for sequencing was memory CD8+ T cells sorted from blood. Subset: CD45RO+ cells pooled with CCR7-negative TemRA cells. The J gene is TRBJ2-3, the V gene TRBV28; TRBD2 is a possible D gene (7 bases). This TCR was recovered from a woman aged 25 to 39 in good health. As DNA, the CDR3 is TGTGCCAGCAGTTTTTTTGTGGGAGGGGGAGATACGCAGTATTTT. Its translation is CASSFFVGGGDTQYF.